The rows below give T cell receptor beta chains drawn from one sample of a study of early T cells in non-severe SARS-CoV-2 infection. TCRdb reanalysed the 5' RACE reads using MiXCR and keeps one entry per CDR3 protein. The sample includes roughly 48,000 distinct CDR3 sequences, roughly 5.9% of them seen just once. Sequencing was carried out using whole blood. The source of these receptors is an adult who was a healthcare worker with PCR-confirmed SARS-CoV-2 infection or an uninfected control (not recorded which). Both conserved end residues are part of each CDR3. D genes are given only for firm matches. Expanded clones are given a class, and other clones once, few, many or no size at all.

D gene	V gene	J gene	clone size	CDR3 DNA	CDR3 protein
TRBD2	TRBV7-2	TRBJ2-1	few	TGTGCCAGCAGCGCAAGAACTAGCGGGGTCTACAATGAGCAGTTCTTC	CASSARTSGVYNEQFF
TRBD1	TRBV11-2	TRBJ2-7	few	TGTGCCAGCAGCTTAGGGGGGACAGGGGGAACAACCTACGAGCAGTACTTC	CASSLGGTGGTTYEQYF
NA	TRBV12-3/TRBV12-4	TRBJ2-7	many	TGTGCCAGCAGAAGGGCCGGGACCTCAATCTACGAGCAGTACTTC	CASRRAGTSIYEQYF
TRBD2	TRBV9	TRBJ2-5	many	TGTGCCAGCAGCGTAGGATCTAGCGGGGATCACGCGACCCAGTACTTC	CASSVGSSGDHATQYF
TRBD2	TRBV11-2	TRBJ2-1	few	TGTGCCAGCAGCGCATCTAGCGGGAGCTCCTACAATGAGCAGTTCTTC	CASSASSGSSYNEQFF
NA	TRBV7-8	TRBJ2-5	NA	TGTGCCAGCAGCTTTGCTGACAGGCTACAAGAGACCCAGTACTTC	CASSFADRLQETQYF
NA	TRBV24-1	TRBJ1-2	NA	TGTGCCACCAGTGTGACGGGGTATGGCTACACCTTC	CATSVTGYGYTF
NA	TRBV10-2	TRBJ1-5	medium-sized	TGCGCCAGCAGTGAGTCACCGGGAAATAGCAATCAGCCCCAGCATTTT	CASSESPGNSNQPQHF
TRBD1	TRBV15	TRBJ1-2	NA	TGTGCCACCAGCAGAGATGGGAGGACAGGGTATGGCTACACCTTC	CATSRDGRTGYGYTF
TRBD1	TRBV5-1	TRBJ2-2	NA	TGCGCCAGCAGCTCGGGACAGCCCAACGTTAACACCGGGGAGCTGTTTTTT	CASSSGQPNVNTGELFF
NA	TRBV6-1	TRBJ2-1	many	TGTGCCAGCAGTCCCAGTCGACTTGAGCAGTTCTTC	CASSPSRLEQFF
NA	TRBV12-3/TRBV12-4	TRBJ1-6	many	TGTGCCAGCAGAGTGACAGGTGCGAATTCACCCCTCCACTTT	CASRVTGANSPLHF
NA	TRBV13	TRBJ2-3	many	TGTGCCAGCAGCTTGGGGGGCACAGATACGCAGTATTTT	CASSLGGTDTQYF
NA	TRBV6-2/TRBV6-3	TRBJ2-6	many	TGTGCCAGCAGTTACGTGGTCTCTGGGGCCAACGTCCTGACTTTC	CASSYVVSGANVLTF
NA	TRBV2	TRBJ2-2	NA	TGTGCCAGCAGTGATAATGGAGCCGGGGAGCTGTTTTTT	CASSDNGAGELFF
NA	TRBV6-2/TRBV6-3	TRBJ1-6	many	TGTGCCACCCGGACAGAGAATAATTCACCCCTCCACTTT	CATRTENNSPLHF
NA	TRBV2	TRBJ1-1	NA	TGTGCCAGCAGTGACTTCTCTGAAGCTTTCTTT	CASSDFSEAFF
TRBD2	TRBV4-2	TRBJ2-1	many	TGTGCCAGCAGCCGCGATTTTGTAGCGGGGGGTCCTCAGGGAGGCCAGTTCTTC	CASSRDFVAGGPQGGQFF
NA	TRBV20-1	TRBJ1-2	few	TGCAGTGCTTGGGACGGGAGCGGCTACACCTTC	CSAWDGSGYTF
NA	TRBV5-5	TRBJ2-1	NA	TGTGCCAGCCTGGGCCGTGGCCAGAGCTCCTACAATGAGCAGTTCTTC	CASLGRGQSSYNEQFF
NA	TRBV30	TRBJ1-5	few	TGTGCCTGGAGTGTCTCGTCAGGTACTCAGCCCCAGCATTTT	CAWSVSSGTQPQHF
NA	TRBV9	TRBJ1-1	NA	TGTGCCAGCAGCGTAAGATATGGCACTGAAGCTTTCTTT	CASSVRYGTEAFF
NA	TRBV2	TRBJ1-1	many	TGTGCCAGCAGTGACGGGACGAACACTGAAGCTTTCTTT	CASSDGTNTEAFF
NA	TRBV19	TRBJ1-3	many	TGTGCCAGTAGTATTACAGGGCTCTCTGGAAACACCATATATTTT	CASSITGLSGNTIYF
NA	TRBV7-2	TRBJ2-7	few	TGCGCCAGCAGCCCCAGGGCAGGGGGGGCCTACGAGCAGTACTTC	CASSPRAGGAYEQYF
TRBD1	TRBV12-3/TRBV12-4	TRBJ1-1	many	TGTGCCAGCAGGGGACAGTCGAACACTGAAGCTTTCTTT	CASRGQSNTEAFF
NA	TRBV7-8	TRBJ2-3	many	TGTGCCAGCAGCGAGAACCCTACCAGGGATACGCAGTATTTT	CASSENPTRDTQYF
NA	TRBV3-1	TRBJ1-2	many	TGTGCCAGCAGCCCTGGGACGGAAGGGGGCTACACCTTC	CASSPGTEGGYTF
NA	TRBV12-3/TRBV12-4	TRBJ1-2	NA	TGTGCCAGCAGTCCGGGGTTCGAGGGCTACACCTTC	CASSPGFEGYTF
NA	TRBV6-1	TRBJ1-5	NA	TGTGCCAGCAGTGGCCGGACCCAGGATCAGCCCCAGCATTTT	CASSGRTQDQPQHF
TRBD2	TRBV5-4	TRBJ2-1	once	TGTGCCAGCAGCTTGAGGACTAGCGGAAATGAGCAGTTCTTC	CASSLRTSGNEQFF
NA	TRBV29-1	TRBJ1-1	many	TGCAGCGCTCGCTTTTCGAACACTGAAGCTTTCTTT	CSARFSNTEAFF
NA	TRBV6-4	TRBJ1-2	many	TGTGCCAGCAGGGACACCTATGGCTACACCTTC	CASRDTYGYTF
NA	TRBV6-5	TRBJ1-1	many	TGTGCCAGCAGCCGGGACGGTTTGAACACTGAAGCTTTCTTT	CASSRDGLNTEAFF
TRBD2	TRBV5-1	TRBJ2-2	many	TGCGCCAGCAGCGTTAGCGGGAGGGCCCGTAACACCGGGGAGCTGTTTTTT	CASSVSGRARNTGELFF
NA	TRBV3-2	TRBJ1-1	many	TGTGCCAGCAGCCAAGCGGACAGGAAGAACACTGAAGCTTTCTTT	CASSQADRKNTEAFF
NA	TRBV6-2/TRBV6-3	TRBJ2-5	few	TGTGGAACGGGGGAAGAGACCCAGTACTTC	CGTGEETQYF
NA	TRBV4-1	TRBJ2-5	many	TGCGCCAGCAGCGCCGGTCACCCGGGGTACCAAGAGACCCAGTACTTC	CASSAGHPGYQETQYF
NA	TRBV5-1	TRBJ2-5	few	TGCGCCAGCAGCCCGGCCGCGCCCCAAGAGACCCAGTACTTC	CASSPAAPQETQYF
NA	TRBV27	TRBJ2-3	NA	TGTGCCAGCAAGTTAGGGGGAGGCCGTAGAGATACGCAGTATTTT	CASKLGGGRRDTQYF
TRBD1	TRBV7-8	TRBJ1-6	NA	TGTGCCAGCAGTCACAGGGGGCGCATCTATAATTCACCCCTCCACTTT	CASSHRGRIYNSPLHF
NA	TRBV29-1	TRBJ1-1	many	TGCAGCGTTGTAATCGGCTACTCGACGTCGGCTTTCTTT	CSVVIGYSTSAFF
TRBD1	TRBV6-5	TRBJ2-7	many	TGTGCCAGCAGGACAAAAATGACAGGGGAATCCTACGAGCAGTACTTC	CASRTKMTGESYEQYF
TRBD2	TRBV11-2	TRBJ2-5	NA	TGTGCCAGCAGCCCTTTGATAGCGGGGGGGCAAGAGACCCAGTACTTC	CASSPLIAGGQETQYF
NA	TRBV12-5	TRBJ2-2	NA	TGTGCTAGTGGCCGATATAGGGCCAAGACCGGGGAGCTGTTTTTT	CASGRYRAKTGELFF
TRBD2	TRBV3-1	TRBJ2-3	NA	TGTGCCAGCAGCCCCCGTCTGGCGGGGGGGCAAGATACGCAGTATTTT	CASSPRLAGGQDTQYF